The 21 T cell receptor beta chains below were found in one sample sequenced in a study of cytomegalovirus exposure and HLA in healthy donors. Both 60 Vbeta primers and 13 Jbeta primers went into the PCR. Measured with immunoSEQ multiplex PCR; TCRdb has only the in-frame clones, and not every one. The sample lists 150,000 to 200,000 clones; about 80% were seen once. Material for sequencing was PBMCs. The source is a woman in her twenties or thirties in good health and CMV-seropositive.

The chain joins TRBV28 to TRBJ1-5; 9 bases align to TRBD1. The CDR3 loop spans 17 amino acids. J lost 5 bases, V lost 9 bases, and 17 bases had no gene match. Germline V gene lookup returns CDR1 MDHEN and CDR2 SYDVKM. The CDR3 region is CASYLGGGRTGDQPQHF. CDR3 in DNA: TGTGCCAGTTATCTAGGCGGGGGGAGGACAGGGGATCAGCCCCAGCATTTT.

The CDR3 loop reads CASSSQAGRADTEAFF. As DNA, the CDR3 is TGTGCCAGCAGCTCCCAGGCAGGGAGGGCAGACACTGAAGCTTTCTTT. This chain uses TRBV7-9 with TRBJ1-1; tentative D call: TRBD1 (5 bases). CDR3 size: 16 residues. Germline V gene data show CDR1 as SEHNR and CDR2 as FQNEAQ (reference sequence). Trimming stripped 4 bases from V and 3 bases from J, with 18 bases between. The complete variable domain, with remaining parts taken from reference TRBV7-9 and TRBJ1-1, reads DTGVSQNPRHKITKRGQNVTFRCDPISEHNRLYWYRQTLGQGPEFLTYFQNEAQLEKSRLLSDRFSAERPKGSFSTLEIQRTEQGDSAMYLCASSSQAGRADTEAFFGQGTRLTVV.

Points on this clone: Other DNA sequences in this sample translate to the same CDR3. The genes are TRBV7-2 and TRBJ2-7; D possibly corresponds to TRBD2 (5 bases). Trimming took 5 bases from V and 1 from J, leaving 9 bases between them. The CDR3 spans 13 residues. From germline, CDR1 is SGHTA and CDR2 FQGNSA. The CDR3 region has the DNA TGTGCCAGCAGCCTGGACTTTTCCTACGAGCAGTACTTC. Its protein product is CASSLDFSYEQYF. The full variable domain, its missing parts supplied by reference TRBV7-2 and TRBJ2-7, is GAGVSQSPSNKVTEKGKDVELRCDPISGHTALYWYRQSLGQGLEFLIYFQGNSAPDKSGLPSDRFSAERTGGSVSTLTIQRTQQEDSAVYLCASSLDFSYEQYFGPGTRLTVT.

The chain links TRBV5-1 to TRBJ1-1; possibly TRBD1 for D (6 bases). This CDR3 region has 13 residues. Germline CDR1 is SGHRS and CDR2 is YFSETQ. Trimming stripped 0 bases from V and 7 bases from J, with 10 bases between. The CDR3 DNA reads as TGCGCCAGCAGCTTGGACAGGGAAATTGAAGCTTTCTTT. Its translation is CASSLDREIEAFF.

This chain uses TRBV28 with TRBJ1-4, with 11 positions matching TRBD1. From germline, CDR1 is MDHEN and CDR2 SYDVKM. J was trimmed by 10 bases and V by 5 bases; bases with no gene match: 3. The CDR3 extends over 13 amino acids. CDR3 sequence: CASSGQGAGKLFF. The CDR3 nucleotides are TGTGCCAGCAGTGGACAGGGGGCTGGAAAACTGTTTTTT.

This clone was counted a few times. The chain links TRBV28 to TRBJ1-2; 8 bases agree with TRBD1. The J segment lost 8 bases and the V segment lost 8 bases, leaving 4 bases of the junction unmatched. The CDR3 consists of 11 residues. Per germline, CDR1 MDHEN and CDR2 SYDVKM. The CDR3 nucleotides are TGTGCCAGCCAAAGGACAGGGGGCTACACCTTC. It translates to CASQRTGGYTF.

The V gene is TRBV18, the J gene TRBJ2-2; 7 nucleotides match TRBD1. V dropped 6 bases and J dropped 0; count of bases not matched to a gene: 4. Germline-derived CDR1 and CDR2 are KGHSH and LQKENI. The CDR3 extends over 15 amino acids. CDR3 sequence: CASSQTGPNTGELFF. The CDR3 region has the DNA TGTGCCAGCTCGCAGACAGGGCCGAACACCGGGGAGCTGTTTTTT.

CDR3 sequence: CASSQLAGGFQETQYF. For the CDR3, the DNA is TGTGCCAGCAGCCAACTAGCGGGGGGCTTCCAAGAGACCCAGTACTTC. The genes are TRBV4-2 and TRBJ2-5, with 11 bases lining up with TRBD2. The CDR3 spans 16 residues. CDR1 is LGHNA and CDR2 is YNFKEQ in the germline V gene. After removal of 2 bases from V and 1 base from J, the junction contained 3 bases not matched to a gene.

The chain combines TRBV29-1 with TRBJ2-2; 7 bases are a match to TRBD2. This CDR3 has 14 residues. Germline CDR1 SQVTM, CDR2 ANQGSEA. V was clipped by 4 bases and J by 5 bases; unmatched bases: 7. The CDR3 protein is CSVGGRAGTGELFF. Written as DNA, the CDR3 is TGCAGCGTTGGGGGGAGGGCGGGGACCGGGGAGCTGTTTTTT.

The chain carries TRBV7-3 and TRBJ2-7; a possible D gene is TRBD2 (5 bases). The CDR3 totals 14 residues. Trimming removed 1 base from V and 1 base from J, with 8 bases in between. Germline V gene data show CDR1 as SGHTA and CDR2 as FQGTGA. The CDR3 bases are TGTGCCAGCAGCTTAAACGGGGTATCCTACGAGCAGTACTTC. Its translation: CASSLNGVSYEQYF.

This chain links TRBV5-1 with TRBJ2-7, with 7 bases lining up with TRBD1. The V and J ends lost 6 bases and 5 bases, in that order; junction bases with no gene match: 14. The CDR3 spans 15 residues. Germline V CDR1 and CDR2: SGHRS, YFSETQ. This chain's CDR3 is CASTSQGGRADEQYF. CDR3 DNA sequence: TGCGCCAGCACTAGTCAAGGGGGCCGAGCTGACGAGCAGTACTTC.

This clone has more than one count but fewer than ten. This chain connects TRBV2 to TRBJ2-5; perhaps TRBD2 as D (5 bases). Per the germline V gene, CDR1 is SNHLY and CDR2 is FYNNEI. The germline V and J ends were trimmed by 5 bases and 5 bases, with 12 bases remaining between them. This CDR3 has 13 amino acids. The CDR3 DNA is TGTGCCAGCAGTATCGAGGGCTGGGAGACCCAGTACTTC. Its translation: CASSIEGWETQYF.

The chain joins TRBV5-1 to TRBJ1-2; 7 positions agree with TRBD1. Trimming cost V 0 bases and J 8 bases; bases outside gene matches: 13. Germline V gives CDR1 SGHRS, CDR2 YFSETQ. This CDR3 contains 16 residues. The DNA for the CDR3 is TGCGCCAGCAGCTTGGTGGGACAGCCGGCCCCAGGAGGCTACACCTTC. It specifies CASSLVGQPAPGGYTF.

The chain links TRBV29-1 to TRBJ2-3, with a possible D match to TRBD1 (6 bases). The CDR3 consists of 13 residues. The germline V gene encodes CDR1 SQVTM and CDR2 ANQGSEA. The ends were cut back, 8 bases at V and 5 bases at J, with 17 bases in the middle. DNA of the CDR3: TGCAGCCTGGGCCGCGCAGGGGTAGATACGCAGTATTTT. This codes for CSLGRAGVDTQYF.

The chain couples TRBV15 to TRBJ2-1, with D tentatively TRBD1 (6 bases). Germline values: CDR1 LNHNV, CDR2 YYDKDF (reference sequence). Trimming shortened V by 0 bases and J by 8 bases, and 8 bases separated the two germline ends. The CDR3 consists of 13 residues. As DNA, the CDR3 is TGTGCCACCAGCAGAGACAGGGGTGATGAGCAGTTCTTC. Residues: CATSRDRGDEQFF. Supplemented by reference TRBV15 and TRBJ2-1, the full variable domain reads DAMVIQNPRYQVTQFGKPVTLSCSQTLNHNVMYWYQQKSSQAPKLLFHYYDKDFNNEADTPDNFQSRRPNTSFCFLDIRSPGLGDTAMYLCATSRDRGDEQFFGPGTRLTVL.

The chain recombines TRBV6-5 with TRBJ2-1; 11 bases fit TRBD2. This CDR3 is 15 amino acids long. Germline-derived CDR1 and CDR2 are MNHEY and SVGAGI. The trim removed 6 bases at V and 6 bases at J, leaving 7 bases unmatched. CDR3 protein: CASSPRGLAVNEQFF. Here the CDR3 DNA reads TGTGCCAGCAGCCCTAGGGGACTAGCGGTCAATGAGCAGTTCTTC.

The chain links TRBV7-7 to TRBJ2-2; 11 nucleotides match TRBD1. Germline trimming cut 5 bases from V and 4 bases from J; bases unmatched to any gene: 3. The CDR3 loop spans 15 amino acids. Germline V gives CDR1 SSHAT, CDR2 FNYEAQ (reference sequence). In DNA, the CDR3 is TGTGCCAGCAGCGTCGGGACAGGGGGCACCGGGGAGCTGTTTTTT. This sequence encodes CASSVGTGGTGELFF.

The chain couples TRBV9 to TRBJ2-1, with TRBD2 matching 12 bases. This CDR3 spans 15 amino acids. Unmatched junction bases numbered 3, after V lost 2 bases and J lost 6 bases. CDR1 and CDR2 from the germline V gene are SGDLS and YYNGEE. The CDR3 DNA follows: TGTGCCAGCAGCGTTCTAGCGGGAGGGGTCAATGAGCAGTTCTTC. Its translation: CASSVLAGGVNEQFF.

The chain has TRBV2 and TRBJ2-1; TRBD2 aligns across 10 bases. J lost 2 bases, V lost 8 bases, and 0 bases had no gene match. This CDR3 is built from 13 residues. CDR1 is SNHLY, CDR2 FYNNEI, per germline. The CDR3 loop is CASGTSAYNEQFF. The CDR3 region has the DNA TGTGCCAGCGGGACTAGCGCCTACAATGAGCAGTTCTTC.

The CDR3 region has the DNA TGTGCCAGCAGCCGCCCCGAGGGGGTCGACACTGAAGCTTTCTTT. As protein: CASSRPEGVDTEAFF. This rearrangement joins TRBV28 to TRBJ1-1, with D possibly being TRBD1 (6 bases). The CDR3 runs 15 residues. The V end was cut by 6 bases, the J end by 3 bases, with 17 bases between. Germline V gives CDR1 MDHEN, CDR2 SYDVKM.

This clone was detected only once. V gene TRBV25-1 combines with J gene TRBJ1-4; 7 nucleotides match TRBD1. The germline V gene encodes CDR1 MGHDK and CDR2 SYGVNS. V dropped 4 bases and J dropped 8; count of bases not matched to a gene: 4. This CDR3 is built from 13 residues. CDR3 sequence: CASSVTGYEKLFF. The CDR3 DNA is TGTGCCAGCAGTGTGACAGGGTACGAAAAACTGTTTTTT.